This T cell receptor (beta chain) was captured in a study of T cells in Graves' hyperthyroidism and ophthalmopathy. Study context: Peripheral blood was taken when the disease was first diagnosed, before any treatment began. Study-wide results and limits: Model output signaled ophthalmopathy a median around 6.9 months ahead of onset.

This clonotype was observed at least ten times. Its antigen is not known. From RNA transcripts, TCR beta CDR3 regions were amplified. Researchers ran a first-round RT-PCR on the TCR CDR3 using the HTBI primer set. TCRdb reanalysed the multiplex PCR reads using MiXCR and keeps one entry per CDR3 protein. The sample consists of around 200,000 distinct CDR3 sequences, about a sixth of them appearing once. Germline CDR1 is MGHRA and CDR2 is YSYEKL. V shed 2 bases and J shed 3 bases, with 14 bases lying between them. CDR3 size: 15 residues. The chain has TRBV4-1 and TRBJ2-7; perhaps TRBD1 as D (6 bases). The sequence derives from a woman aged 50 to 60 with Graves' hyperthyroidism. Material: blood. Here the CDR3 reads CASSQTAQGDYEQYF. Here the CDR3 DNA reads TGCGCCAGCAGCCAAACCGCACAGGGTGACTACGAGCAGTACTTC.